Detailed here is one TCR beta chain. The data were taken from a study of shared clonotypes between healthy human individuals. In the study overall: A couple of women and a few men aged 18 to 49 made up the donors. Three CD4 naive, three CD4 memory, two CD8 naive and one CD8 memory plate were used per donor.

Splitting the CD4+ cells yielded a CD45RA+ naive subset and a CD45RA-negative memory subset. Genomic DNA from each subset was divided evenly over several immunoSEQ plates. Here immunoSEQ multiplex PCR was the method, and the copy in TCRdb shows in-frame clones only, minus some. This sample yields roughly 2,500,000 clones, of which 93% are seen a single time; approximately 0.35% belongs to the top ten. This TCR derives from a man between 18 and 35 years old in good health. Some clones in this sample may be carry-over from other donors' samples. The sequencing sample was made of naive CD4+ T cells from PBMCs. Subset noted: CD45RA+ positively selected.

CDR3 bases: TGTGCCAGCAGCGGTCAGTCGGGAGGTAGCACAGATACGCAGTATTTT. Encoded protein: CASSGQSGGSTDTQYF. The chain uses TRBV9 and TRBJ2-3; 7 bases map to TRBD2. The CDR3 sequence is 16 residues long. V lost 3 bases to trimming and J lost 0 bases; unmatched junction nucleotides: 7. The germline gives CDR1 SGDLS, CDR2 YYNGEE.